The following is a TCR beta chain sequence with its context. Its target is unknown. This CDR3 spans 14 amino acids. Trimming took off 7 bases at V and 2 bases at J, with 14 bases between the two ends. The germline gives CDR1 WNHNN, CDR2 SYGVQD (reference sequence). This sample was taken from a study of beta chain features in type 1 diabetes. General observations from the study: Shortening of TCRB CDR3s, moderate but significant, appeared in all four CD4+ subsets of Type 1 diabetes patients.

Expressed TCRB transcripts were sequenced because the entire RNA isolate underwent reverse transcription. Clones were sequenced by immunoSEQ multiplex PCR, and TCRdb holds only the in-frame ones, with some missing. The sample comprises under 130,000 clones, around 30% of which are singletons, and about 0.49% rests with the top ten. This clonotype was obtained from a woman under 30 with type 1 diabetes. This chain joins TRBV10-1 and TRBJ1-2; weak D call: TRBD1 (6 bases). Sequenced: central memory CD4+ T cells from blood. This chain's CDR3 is CASTRNRENYGYTF. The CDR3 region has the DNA TGCGCCAGCACCCGAAACAGGGAGAACTATGGCTACACCTTC.